Ten or more counts support the clone carrying this T cell receptor beta chain. Patients were excluded for uncontrolled infection, other autoimmune disease, pregnancy or lactation. The authors took PBMCs from 10 ml fresh peripheral blood. This sample stems from a study of T cells in Graves' hyperthyroidism and ophthalmopathy. Germline CDR1 LGHNA, CDR2 YSLEER. The CDR3 totals 18 residues. V dropped 1 base and J dropped 0; count of bases not matched to a gene: 11. There were TCR beta CDR3 regions amplified from RNA transcripts. HTBI primers were employed in a first-round RT-PCR of the TCR CDR3. TCRdb called the multiplex PCR reads again in MiXCR, with one record for every CDR3 protein. Altogether more than 500,000 distinct CDR3 sequences are present, over 12% being singletons, with the ten largest covering 3.5% to 4.5%.

Sample: blood. This rearrangement joins TRBV4-3 to TRBJ2-7; the match to TRBD2 covers 8 bases. The TCR sequence derives from a woman aged 40 to 50 with Graves' ophthalmopathy. In DNA form, the CDR3 reads TGCGCCAGCAGCCAAGCCCCAGCGGGAGAAACCCGCTCCTACGAGCAGTACTTC. It codes for CASSQAPAGETRSYEQYF.